This TCR beta chain was found in a study of CD8+ T cells in alopecia areata. Findings of the study overall: Whereas mice showed it more clearly, TCR sharing across patients was murkier, possibly because of HLA. Higher clonality and more expanded CD8+ clones appeared in lesional than normal scalp.

Once RNA had been extracted, it was reverse transcribed into cDNA to act as the sequencing template. Only in-frame clones appear in the TCRdb table, and some are missing; sequencing was by immunoSEQ multiplex PCR. The table has 100,000 to 150,000 clones, around 50% seen once. Obtained from alopecia areata patients were lesional scalp punch biopsies along with peripheral blood. Regarding this clone: What it binds is not known.

Per germline, CDR1 MNHEY and CDR2 SMNVEV (reference sequence). This CDR3 has 14 residues. V dropped 3 bases and J dropped 4 bases, with 12 bases sitting between them. Sequencing was carried out using NKG2D-low CD8+ T cells sorted from blood. The origin of this receptor is a human donor with alopecia areata. The chain carries TRBV27 and TRBJ1-1; weak D call: TRBD1 (6 bases). The CDR3 sequence is CASSLAGVVTEAFF. CDR3 in DNA: TGTGCCAGCAGTTTGGCAGGGGTGGTCACTGAAGCTTTCTTT.